The 23 T cell receptor beta chains below were found in one sample sequenced in a study of blood T cell repertoires in COVID-19. Assay: immunoSEQ multiplex PCR; the TCRdb copy retains only in-frame clones and omits some. The sample lists approximately 210,000 clones; 88% were seen once. The specimen was peripheral blood. These receptors were collected from a man in his 70s with acute or convalescent COVID-19.

The chain couples TRBV18 to TRBJ2-6; 7 nucleotides agree with TRBD1. This CDR3 has 16 amino acids. Germline trimming cut 5 bases from V and 0 bases from J; bases unmatched to any gene: 4. Per germline, CDR1 KGHSH and CDR2 LQKENI. The CDR3 DNA sequence: TGTGCCAGCTCAGGACAGGCCTTCTCTGGGGCCAACGTCCTGACTTTC. This translates into CASSGQAFSGANVLTF.

V gene TRBV18 combines with J gene TRBJ1-6, with TRBD1 matching over 8 bases. V trimming: 4 bases; J trimming: 5 bases; junction bases outside the gene matches: 4. This CDR3 is built from 15 residues. CDR1 is KGHSH and CDR2 is LQKENI in the germline V gene. The CDR3 loop is CASSLPGQDNSPLHF. The CDR3 DNA is TGTGCCAGCTCACTTCCGGGACAGGATAATTCACCCCTCCACTTT.

This chain uses TRBV28 with TRBJ2-2; D not resolved. CDR1 is MDHEN, CDR2 SYDVKM, per germline. The CDR3 covers 14 residues. V was shortened by 4 bases and J by 5 bases, with 11 bases between the two germline ends. The CDR3 DNA follows: TGTGCCAGCAGTTCTCAAACTTTGACCGGGGAGCTGTTTTTT. Amino acids: CASSSQTLTGELFF.

Concerning this clone itself: The sample carries other DNA sequences with the same CDR3. The V call is TRBV28, the J call TRBJ2-7; maybe TRBD2 (6 bases). Per the germline V gene, CDR1 is MDHEN and CDR2 is SYDVKM. There are 12 residues in the CDR3. The V and J ends lost 6 bases and 3 bases respectively, with 9 bases between them. In nucleotides, the CDR3 is TGTGCCAGCAGCCGAGCGGGCTACGAGCAGTACTTC. Translation: CASSRAGYEQYF.

The V call is TRBV5-1, the J call TRBJ2-4, with a tentative D call TRBD1 (5 bases). V lost 1 base, J lost 8 bases, and 10 bases lay in between. This CDR3 has 13 amino acids. Germline-derived CDR1 and CDR2 are SGHRS and YFSETQ. CDR3 in DNA: TGCGCCAGCAGCTTGAGGGAAGGGGACATTCAGTACTTC. Its translation: CASSLREGDIQYF.

This clone was seen a single time. This chain connects TRBV27 to TRBJ2-2; D possibly corresponds to TRBD2 (6 bases). CDR3 size: 14 residues. Trimming cost V 7 bases and J 7 bases, with 16 bases left between them. Germline V gene sequence: CDR1 MNHEY, CDR2 SMNVEV (reference sequence). The CDR3: CASTKLEGFGELFF. The CDR3 bases are TGTGCCAGCACTAAACTGGAGGGTTTCGGGGAGCTGTTTTTT.

This rearrangement joins TRBV19 to TRBJ2-7; 10 bases match TRBD2. CDR1 and CDR2 from the germline V gene are LNHDA and SQIVND (reference sequence). There are 13 residues in the CDR3. V dropped 10 bases and J dropped 2; count of bases not matched to a gene: 5. Here the CDR3 DNA reads TGTGCCACCACTAGCGGGGCCGCCTACGAGCAGTACTTC. This sequence encodes CATTSGAAYEQYF.

This clone was observed a handful of times. This sequence joins TRBV12-5 and TRBJ1-1; D is undetermined. Looked up from germline, CDR1 is LGHNT and CDR2 is FRNRAP. The CDR3 contains 13 residues. V lost 6 bases and J lost 0, with 8 bases in between. CDR3 coding DNA: TGTGCTAGTGGGGACTACATGAACACTGAAGCTTTCTTT. Amino acid sequence: CASGDYMNTEAFF.

J is TRBJ2-7 and V is TRBV15; 10 bases map to TRBD2. Germline CDR1 reads LNHNV; CDR2 reads YYDKDF (reference sequence). There are 17 residues in the CDR3. V lost 0 bases and J lost 2; bases outside the gene matches: 7. CDR3 sequence (DNA): TGTGCCACCAGCAGAGAAGCGGGCACTAGCGGGACCTACGAGCAGTACTTC. Translation: CATSREAGTSGTYEQYF.

This clone was recorded once. V usage is TRBV11-1 and J usage is TRBJ2-2, with D tentatively TRBD2 (6 bases). V shed 0 bases and J shed 4 bases, with 9 bases lying between them. Germline V gene sequence: CDR1 SGHAT, CDR2 FQDESV (reference sequence). This CDR3 has 15 residues. The CDR3 nucleotides read TGTGCCAGCAGCTTAGCGGGAGCGGGCACCGGGGAGCTGTTTTTT. Translating gives CASSLAGAGTGELFF.

CDR3 nucleotides: TGCGCCAGCAGCTTGGGGACTACTGGAAACACCATATATTTT. Amino acid sequence: CASSLGTTGNTIYF. The chain carries TRBV5-1 and TRBJ1-3; no clear D. Between the trimmed V and J ends, which lost 0 bases and 2 bases, there was a span of 6 bases. The CDR3 totals 14 residues. CDR1 SGHRS and CDR2 YFSETQ come from the germline V gene.

This clone was detected only once. The V gene is TRBV7-9, the J gene TRBJ2-7; perhaps TRBD1 as D (6 bases). The germline CDR1 and CDR2 sequences are SEHNR and FQNEAQ (reference sequence). V lost 0 bases and J 5 bases, leaving 17 bases between the germline ends. The CDR3 spans 16 residues. CDR3 in amino acids: CASSLALTGFTDEQYF. The CDR3 nucleotides are TGTGCCAGCAGCTTAGCTCTAACAGGGTTCACAGACGAGCAGTACTTC. The complete variable domain, with remaining parts taken from reference TRBV7-9 and TRBJ2-7, reads DTGVSQNPRHKITKRGQNVTFRCDPISEHNRLYWYRQTLGQGPEFLTYFQNEAQLEKSRLLSDRFSAERPKGSFSTLEIQRTEQGDSAMYLCASSLALTGFTDEQYFGPGTRLTVT.

This rearrangement joins TRBV6-6 to TRBJ2-7; TRBD1 might be the D (6 bases). Trimming stripped 4 bases from V and 6 bases from J, with 19 bases between. The CDR3 is made up of 15 amino acids. From germline, CDR1 is MNHNY and CDR2 SVGAGI (reference sequence). CDR3 region: CASSSHDRRHGEQYF. The CDR3 bases are TGTGCCAGCAGTTCCCATGACAGGAGACACGGCGAGCAGTACTTC.

The rearrangement uses TRBV18 and TRBJ1-4; D possibly corresponds to TRBD1 (6 bases). The CDR3 has 16 amino acids. The V gene's germline CDR1 is KGHSH and CDR2 LQKENI. Trimming removed 4 bases at V and 2 bases at J, with 14 bases between. The CDR3 DNA follows: TGTGCCAGCTCACGGGCTGCTGGGGGCACTAATGAAAAACTGTTTTTT. Its translation: CASSRAAGGTNEKLFF.

This clone was seen a handful of times. The same CDR3 arises from other DNA sequences in this sample as well. The V and J genes are TRBV29-1 and TRBJ1-1, with TRBD1 matching over 7 bases. The V segment lost 3 bases and the J segment 6 bases; nucleotides outside the gene matches: 1. The germline V gene has CDR1 SQVTM and CDR2 ANQGSEA. This CDR3 region has 11 residues. For the CDR3, the DNA is TGCAGCGTTGACAGGGGGGCTGAAGCTTTCTTT. Protein sequence: CSVDRGAEAFF. The full variable domain, with the rest looked up from reference TRBV29-1 and TRBJ1-1, is SAVISQKPSRDICQRGTSLTIQCQVDSQVTMMFWYRQQPGQSLTLIATANQGSEATYESGFVIDKFPISRPNLTFSTLTVSNMSPEDSSIYLCSVDRGAEAFFGQGTRLTVV.

This chain links TRBV5-5 with TRBJ2-5; 7 bases are a match to TRBD2. The CDR3 runs to 16 residues. From germline, CDR1 is SGHKS and CDR2 YYEKEE (reference sequence). After removal of 0 bases from V and 5 bases from J, the junction contained 10 bases not matched to a gene. The CDR3 sequence is CASSLDGLAVGETQYF. The DNA of the CDR3 is TGTGCCAGCAGCTTGGATGGGCTAGCGGTAGGGGAGACCCAGTACTTC.

This clone came up once. The rearrangement links TRBV18 to TRBJ2-2, with D possibly TRBD1 on 6 matching bases. The CDR3 loop spans 14 amino acids. Trimming stripped 3 bases from V and 5 bases from J, with 10 bases between. The germline V gene encodes CDR1 KGHSH and CDR2 LQKENI. CDR3: CASSPGHITGELFF. The CDR3 bases are TGTGCCAGCTCACCGGGACACATAACCGGGGAGCTGTTTTTT.

The chain links TRBV2 to TRBJ2-3; 7 bases match TRBD2. The CDR3 loop spans 14 amino acids. Germline V gives CDR1 SNHLY, CDR2 FYNNEI. V lost 7 bases, J lost 0 bases, and 4 bases stayed unmatched. CDR3 nucleotide sequence: TGTGCCAGCACCGGGGGGTCGAGCACAGATACGCAGTATTTT. This sequence encodes CASTGGSSTDTQYF.

J is TRBJ2-2 and V is TRBV29-1, with 10 bases aligning to TRBD2. The CDR3 runs to 16 residues. CDR1 SQVTM and CDR2 ANQGSEA come from the germline V gene. V was pared by 7 bases and J by 4 bases, with 12 bases of the junction left unmatched. DNA for the CDR3: TGCAGCGCTGTGGGGGAAGCGGGAGGGCTCACCGGGGAGCTGTTTTTT. This gives the protein CSAVGEAGGLTGELFF.

The chain has TRBV7-9 and TRBJ2-2, with D unclear. The CDR3 consists of 14 residues. V lost 4 bases and J 5 bases, leaving 11 bases between the germline ends. The germline CDR1 and CDR2 sequences are SEHNR and FQNEAQ (reference sequence). CDR3 sequence reads: CASSSSAGTGELFF. CDR3 nucleotides: TGTGCCAGCAGCTCTTCCGCCGGGACCGGGGAGCTGTTTTTT.

The gene calls are TRBV2 and TRBJ1-2, with D perhaps matching TRBD1 (5 bases). V was trimmed by 7 bases and J by 7 bases, leaving 13 bases between them. This CDR3 comprises 12 residues. CDR1 is SNHLY and CDR2 is FYNNEI in the germline V gene. CDR3 DNA sequence: TGTGCCAGCACCAGGGAATGGAGTGGCTACACCTTC. Residues: CASTREWSGYTF. The entire variable domain, with the rest obtained from reference TRBV2 and TRBJ1-2, is as follows: EPEVTQTPSHQVTQMGQEVILRCVPISNHLYFYWYRQILGQKVEFLVSFYNNEISEKSEIFDDQFSVERPDGSNFTLKIRSTKLEDSAMYFCASTREWSGYTFGSGTRLTVV.

The chain links TRBV14 to TRBJ1-2, with a tentative D call TRBD1 (6 bases). Germline CDR1 SGHDN, CDR2 FVKESK. Trimming took 4 bases from V and 8 from J, leaving 17 bases between them. The CDR3 covers 14 residues. In nucleotides, the CDR3 is TGTGCCAGCAGCCTCTATCAGGGGACCGGGGGCTACACCTTC. It translates to CASSLYQGTGGYTF. Looking up the rest from reference TRBV14 and TRBJ1-2 gives the full variable domain: EAGVTQFPSHSVIEKGQTVTLRCDPISGHDNLYWYRRVMGKEIKFLLHFVKESKQDESGMPNNRFLAERTGGTYSTLKVQPAELEDSGVYFCASSLYQGTGGYTFGSGTRLTVV.

This chain uses TRBV18 with TRBJ2-2; 10 bases map to TRBD2. J lost 4 bases, V lost 2 bases, and 4 bases had no gene match. The CDR3 has 16 amino acids. Germline V CDR1 and CDR2: KGHSH, LQKENI. The CDR3 spells CASSPTSGTFTGELFF. The CDR3 nucleotides are TGTGCCAGCTCACCAACTAGCGGGACCTTCACCGGGGAGCTGTTTTTT.